What follows are 29 T cell receptor beta chains derived from one specimen sequenced in a study of T-cell reconstitution after alpha-beta-depleted transplantation in children. The TCRbeta library incorporated unique molecular identifiers. Via MiXCR, TCRdb re-called the PCR reads, giving one row per CDR3 protein. This table has roughly 590,000 distinct CDR3 sequences, around a sixth appearing once. The source material was PBMCs from the stem cell graft donor, sampled from the stem cell graft. These receptor sequences come from a human donor who donated a stem cell graft to a child with acute myeloid leukemia.

This clonotype was detected a few times. The chain links TRBV3-1 to TRBJ2-7; TRBD2 aligns across 9 bases. There are 16 residues in the CDR3. V shed 5 bases, J shed 3 bases, and the junction held 11 bases outside the gene matches. Germline V gives CDR1 LGHDT, CDR2 YNNKEL (reference sequence). The CDR3 region has the DNA TGTGCCAGCAGCTACCCTAAGGCTAGCGGGGACTACGAGCAGTACTTC. Translating it yields CASSYPKASGDYEQYF.

With regard to this clonotype: This may be a read error: a much more frequent sequence differs by one nucleotide. The chain carries TRBV5-5 and TRBJ2-7, with TRBD1 matching 10 bases. The germline CDR1 and CDR2 sequences are SGHKS and YYEKEE (reference sequence). The CDR3 runs to 13 residues. V lost 9 bases to trimming and J lost 2 bases; unmatched junction nucleotides: 5. CDR3 protein: CANGTGVTYEQYV. DNA for the CDR3: TGTGCCAACGGGACAGGGGTAACCTACGAGCAGTACGTC.

In its sample, this clonotype was seen many times. V and J are TRBV29-1 and TRBJ2-2; D remains unclear. The CDR3 loop spans 13 amino acids. In germline, CDR1 is SQVTM, CDR2 ANQGSEA. Trimming cost V 5 bases and J 0 bases, with 7 bases left between them. The CDR3, as DNA: TGCAGCGTTCCAGCCACGAACACCGGGGAGCTGTTTTTT. Translation: CSVPATNTGELFF.

Points on this clonotype: This may stem from a read error, because a much larger clone lies one nucleotide away. The chain has TRBV20-1 and TRBJ1-1; a weak D match, TRBD1 (6 bases). Looked up from germline, CDR1 is DFQATT and CDR2 is SNEGSKA (reference sequence). Trimming removed 5 bases at V and 1 base at J, with 17 bases between. This CDR3 is 15 amino acids long. The CDR3 loop reads CSARPGAGSNTEAFF. In nucleotides, the CDR3 is TGCAGTGCTCGACCGGGGGCAGGGTCGAACACTGAAGCTTTCTTT.

Of note for this clonotype: This could be a read error, since a much larger clone is one nucleotide away. The rearrangement joins TRBV20-1 to TRBJ2-7; 10 nucleotides agree with TRBD2. Germline lookup yields CDR1 DFQATT and CDR2 SNEGSKA (reference sequence). The CDR3 totals 16 residues. The CDR3 reads CSAMGIIAGGTYDQYF. Here the CDR3 DNA reads TGCAGTGCTATGGGGATTATAGCGGGGGGCACCTACGACCAGTACTTC.

This clonotype was found many times. This CDR3 reads CASSLVSFQETQYF. The DNA of the CDR3 is TGTGCCAGCAGTTTAGTGTCTTTCCAAGAGACCCAGTACTTC. The rearrangement joins TRBV12-3 or TRBV12-4 to TRBJ2-5, with unresolved D. Trimming removed 1 base from V and 1 base from J, with 7 bases in between. This CDR3 is built from 14 residues.

This chain uses TRBV11-2 with TRBJ1-2, with D perhaps matching TRBD1 (5 bases). The germline V and J ends were trimmed by 2 bases and 4 bases, with 11 bases remaining between them. CDR1 and CDR2 from the germline V gene are SGHAT and FQNNGV. The CDR3 loop spans 14 amino acids. The CDR3 region has the DNA TGTGCCAGCAGCTTAAGGACACGTACCTATGGCTACACCTTC. The encoded protein is CASSLRTRTYGYTF.

The sample holds many counts of this clonotype. The chain uses TRBV5-1 and TRBJ1-1, with 7 bases fitting TRBD1. The V gene end was trimmed by 6 bases and the J gene end by 1 base; junction bases not matched to a gene: 6. There are 14 residues in the CDR3. The germline V gene has CDR1 SGHRS and CDR2 YFSETQ. For the CDR3, the DNA is TGCGCCAGCAACTACGGACAGGAGAACACTGAAGCTTTCTTT. It is translated as CASNYGQENTEAFF.

The chain couples TRBV20-1 to TRBJ1-4, with 7 bases aligning to TRBD1. CDR3 length equals 16 residues. The germline V gene encodes CDR1 DFQATT and CDR2 SNEGSKA (reference sequence). With 6 bases clipped from V and 0 bases from J, the junction kept 10 bases outside the gene matches. In nucleotides, the CDR3 is TGCAGTGCCAGACAAGGGACAGATGCAACTAATGAAAAACTGTTTTTT. It is translated as CSARQGTDATNEKLFF.

The chain joins TRBV7-2 to TRBJ2-3; D remains ambiguous. Germline loops: CDR1 SGHTA, CDR2 FQGNSA. The CDR3 runs to 14 residues. Trimming pared 0 bases from V and 4 bases from J, leaving 8 bases between. The CDR3 DNA follows: TGTGCCAGCAGCTTAGCGGCCAACTCAGATACGCAGTATTTT. This sequence encodes CASSLAANSDTQYF.

This clonotype was counted many times. The chain couples TRBV4-3 to TRBJ1-2, with 7 nucleotides matching TRBD1. The CDR3 extends over 16 amino acids. V gave up 1 base and J gave up 7 bases; unmatched junction bases: 12. CDR1 and CDR2 (germline): LGHNA, YSLEER. CDR3 loop: CASSQGSGTAPSGYTF. CDR3 DNA: TGCGCCAGCAGCCAAGGTTCCGGGACAGCGCCGAGTGGCTACACCTTC.

This clonotype was counted at least ten times. The chain combines TRBV5-5 with TRBJ1-1; D is unclear. This CDR3 is built from 14 residues. CDR1 SGHKS and CDR2 YYEKEE come from the germline V gene (reference sequence). Trimming pared 4 bases from V and 0 bases from J, leaving 10 bases between. In DNA form, the CDR3 reads TGTGCCAGCAGCGTCACCCGCATGAACACTGAAGCTTTCTTT. It translates to CASSVTRMNTEAFF.

The chain carries TRBV6-1 and TRBJ2-2; 7 bases agree with TRBD2. CDR1 and CDR2 from the germline V gene are MNHNS and SASEGT. The CDR3 has 15 amino acids. Trimming cost V 8 bases and J 7 bases; bases outside gene matches: 13. Here the CDR3 reads CASGSQGGDGGELFF. The CDR3 region has the DNA TGTGCCAGCGGTAGCCAGGGAGGGGACGGCGGGGAGCTGTTTTTT.

This clonotype was found a few times. The rearrangement joins TRBV12-3 or TRBV12-4 to TRBJ2-7, with 8 bases fitting TRBD1. This CDR3 contains 13 residues. The chain's CDR3 is CASSFGRQGPLRV. The CDR3 DNA follows: TGTGCCAGCAGTTTTGGGAGACAGGGGCCTTTGCGCGTC.

This clonotype was seen a few times. The rearrangement links TRBV20-1 to TRBJ1-1; 7 bases map to TRBD1. In germline, CDR1 is DFQATT, CDR2 SNEGSKA (reference sequence). The CDR3 has 17 residues. V shed 6 bases, J shed 5 bases, and the junction held 21 bases outside the gene matches. Here the CDR3 DNA reads TGCAGTGCCGTCAGGTCTGAGAAAGGGGGCAGTGGGACTGAAGCTTTCTTT. Amino acids: CSAVRSEKGGSGTEAFF.

The gene calls are TRBV7-2 and TRBJ2-3, with 7 bases identical to TRBD2. J gave up 2 bases and V 3 bases, and 5 bases lay outside the gene matches. Germline loops: CDR1 SGHTA, CDR2 FQGNSA. This CDR3 spans 15 amino acids. The chain's CDR3 is CASSFAGVVTDTQYF. The CDR3 DNA sequence: TGTGCCAGCAGCTTCGCGGGGGTTGTCACAGATACGCAGTATTTT.

This clonotype was counted at least ten times. The rearrangement joins TRBV20-1 to TRBJ2-5; D might be TRBD2 (7 bases). The CDR3 loop spans 14 amino acids. The germline V gene has CDR1 DFQATT and CDR2 SNEGSKA (reference sequence). V dropped 4 bases and J dropped 5 bases, with 17 bases sitting between them. CDR3 protein: CSATPAGRGETQYF. The CDR3 nucleotides read TGCAGTGCTACGCCGGCTGGGAGGGGGGAGACCCAGTACTTC.

The CDR3 here is CASSYSPGRADTQYF. The CDR3 DNA follows: TGTGCCAGCAGTTACTCCCCAGGGAGGGCAGATACGCAGTATTTT. The V gene is TRBV6-5, the J gene TRBJ2-3; 7 bases match TRBD2. CDR3 length: 15 amino acids. Losses at the gene ends were 0 bases for V and 4 bases for J; bases not matched to a gene: 4. Germline V gives CDR1 MNHEY, CDR2 SVGAGI.

The chain is built from TRBV12-3 or TRBV12-4 and TRBJ2-4; D possibly corresponds to TRBD1 (5 bases). V was clipped by 2 bases and J by 3 bases, with 14 bases between them. CDR3 size: 16 residues. The CDR3 protein is CASSLRGWVGKNIQYF. The CDR3 DNA follows: TGTGCCAGCAGTTTAAGGGGATGGGTGGGCAAAAACATTCAGTACTTC.

This clonotype was recorded a few times. At one end the junction does not follow the germline gene, possibly because of a read error. This chain uses TRBV7-9 with TRBJ1-1; no firm D call. The CDR3 loop spans 12 amino acids. Germline values: CDR1 SEHNR, CDR2 FQNEAQ (reference sequence). In DNA, the CDR3 is TGTGCCAGCAGCTTAGGGGAGGCTTCCGCCCTCTTT. Translation gives CASSLGEASALF.

This clonotype was counted at least ten times. The genes are TRBV29-1 and TRBJ2-1; TRBD1 agrees at 7 bases. The CDR3 sequence is 14 residues long. The germline V gene has CDR1 SQVTM and CDR2 ANQGSEA. Losses at the gene ends were 1 base for V and 5 bases for J; bases not matched to a gene: 5. CDR3 nucleotides: TGCAGCGTTGAAGCCTCCGGGACAGACAATGAGCAGTTCTTC. Its translation: CSVEASGTDNEQFF.

This clonotype came up many times. The chain combines TRBV20-1 with TRBJ2-7; D is perhaps TRBD1 (6 bases). Deletions cut 0 bases from V and 7 bases from J, with 19 bases between. Germline V gene sequence: CDR1 DFQATT, CDR2 SNEGSKA (reference sequence). This CDR3 is built from 15 residues. CDR3 coding DNA: TGCAGTGCTAGAGATTCTTCTGGACAGTACTGGGAGCAGTACGTC. Translated, it gives CSARDSSGQYWEQYV.

The J gene is TRBJ2-7, the V gene TRBV7-6, with 8 bases that match TRBD1. V lost 5 bases to trimming and J lost 5 bases; unmatched junction nucleotides: 11. The length of the CDR3 is 15 residues. Germline V gene data show CDR1 as SGHVS and CDR2 as FNYEAQ. Here the CDR3 reads CASSVTPDRANEQYF. DNA of the CDR3: TGTGCCAGCAGCGTTACCCCGGACAGGGCCAACGAGCAGTACTTC.

This clonotype was seen at least ten times. The V call is TRBV12-3 or TRBV12-4, the J call TRBJ2-1; 13 bases align to TRBD2. J gave up 7 bases and V 5 bases, and 8 bases lay outside the gene matches. This CDR3 contains 16 residues. The CDR3 is CASSRTSGGLINEQFF. The CDR3, as DNA: TGTGCCAGCAGTAGGACTAGCGGGGGCCTTATAAATGAGCAGTTCTTC.

Concerning this clonotype itself: A read error may be the cause here, since a much bigger clone is one base away. This chain joins TRBV29-1 and TRBJ2-3; tentative D call: TRBD2 (6 bases). In germline, CDR1 is SQVTM, CDR2 ANQGSEA. Trimming left V 0 bases short and J 7 bases short, with 11 bases between. The CDR3 consists of 13 residues. CDR3 sequence: CSVEETAGYTQYF. In DNA, the CDR3 is TGCAGCGTTGAAGAGACGGCGGGATATACGCAGTATTTT.

This clonotype was counted between two and nine times. This may come from a read error, since a much larger clone is one base off. The V call is TRBV6-2 or TRBV6-3, the J call TRBJ1-5; D is perhaps TRBD1 (6 bases). V was trimmed by 2 bases and J by 4 bases, leaving 9 bases between them. This CDR3 spans 14 amino acids. Germline V gives CDR1 MNHEY, CDR2 SVGEGT. In nucleotides, the CDR3 is TGTGCCAGCAGTTACGGGACACTTAATCAGCCCCAGCATTTT. It specifies CASSYGTLNQPQHF.

Comments on this clonotype: The CDR3 carries no conserved terminal phenylalanine or tryptophan, so it likely arises from a read error. The rearrangement links TRBV5-6 to TRBJ1-5; 9 bases fit TRBD1. This CDR3 comprises 14 residues. After removal of 3 bases from V and 3 bases from J, the junction contained 1 base not matched to a gene. Looked up from germline, CDR1 is SGHDT and CDR2 is YYEEEE. This CDR3 is CASSWTGDNQPQHL. Here the CDR3 DNA reads TGTGCCAGCAGCTGGACAGGGGACAATCAGCCCCAGCATTTA.

Regarding this clonotype: This may come from a read error, since a much larger clone is one base off. This chain links TRBV20-1 with TRBJ1-1; 8 bases align to TRBD1. Germline V CDR1 and CDR2: DFQATT, SNEGSKA (reference sequence). The CDR3 consists of 13 residues. The CDR3 coding sequence is TGCAGTGCTGAGGACAGGGTGAACACTGACGCTTTCTTT. Its translation: CSAEDRVNTDAFF.

The rearrangement joins TRBV9 to TRBJ2-1; D might be TRBD2 (6 bases). The CDR3 spans 16 residues. Trimming left V 5 bases short and J 1 base short, with 16 bases between. Germline CDR1 and CDR2: SGDLS and YYNGEE. The CDR3 loop reads CASRVTGSKSYNEQFF. The CDR3 DNA reads as TGTGCCAGCAGGGTGACCGGGAGTAAATCCTACAATGAGCAGTTCTTC. Full variable domain (outside the CDR3, taken from reference TRBV9 and TRBJ2-1): DSGVTQTPKHLITATGQRVTLRCSPRSGDLSVYWYQQSLDQGLQFLIQYYNGEERAKGNILERFSAQQFPDLHSELNLSSLELGDSALYFCASRVTGSKSYNEQFFGPGTRLTVL.